This T cell receptor beta chain was sequenced during a study of CD8+CD57+ T cells in acquired aplastic anemia. Background on the study: Mean DNA quantity obtained from sorted CD4+ and CD8+ cells was around 3.2 ug. Whole-study findings and limits: Around 29 shared CD8+ CDR3s appeared highly expressed within patients' immunodominant clones.

Whoever was chosen for sequencing had shown CD8+CD57+ cell expansion by flow cytometry. No therapy had been given to the patients at the time of blood sampling. Germline lookup yields CDR1 MGHDK and CDR2 SYGVNS. Trimming removed 3 bases from V and 8 bases from J, with 10 bases in between. CDR3 length: 12 amino acids. Genomic DNA provided the template from which TCR beta VDJ and CDR3 profiles were obtained. TCRdb re-called the reads through MiXCR, storing one row per CDR3 protein. The sample contains about 180,000 distinct CDR3 sequences, roughly 63% of which appear only once. Turning to this clonotype: The antigen remains undetermined.

The J gene is TRBJ1-1, the V gene TRBV25-1; D possibly corresponds to TRBD1 (5 bases). Sequencing was done on a sample of sorted CD4+, CD8+, or CD8+CD57+ T cells (not recorded which) from PBMCs. This TCR was recovered from a human donor with aplastic anemia. The DNA for the CDR3 is TGTGCCAGCAGTGATTGGGGGACGGAAGCTTTCTTT. Protein product: CASSDWGTEAFF. The full variable domain, its missing parts supplied by reference TRBV25-1 and TRBJ1-1, is EADIYQTPRYLVIGTGKKITLECSQTMGHDKMYWYQQDPGMELHLIHYSYGVNSTEKGDLSSESTVSRIRTEHFPLTLESARPSHTSQYLCASSDWGTEAFFGQGTRLTVV.